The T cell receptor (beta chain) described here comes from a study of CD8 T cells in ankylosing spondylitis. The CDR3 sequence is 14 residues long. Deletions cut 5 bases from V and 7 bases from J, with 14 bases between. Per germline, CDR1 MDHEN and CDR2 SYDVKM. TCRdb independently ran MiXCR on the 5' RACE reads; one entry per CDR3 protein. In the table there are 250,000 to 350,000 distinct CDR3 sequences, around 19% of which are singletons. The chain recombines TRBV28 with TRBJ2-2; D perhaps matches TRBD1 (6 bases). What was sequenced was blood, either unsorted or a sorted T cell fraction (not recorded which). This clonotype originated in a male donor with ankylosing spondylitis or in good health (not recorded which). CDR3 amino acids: CASSIQGTGGELFF. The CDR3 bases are TGTGCCAGCAGTATCCAGGGGACGGGCGGGGAGCTGTTTTTT.